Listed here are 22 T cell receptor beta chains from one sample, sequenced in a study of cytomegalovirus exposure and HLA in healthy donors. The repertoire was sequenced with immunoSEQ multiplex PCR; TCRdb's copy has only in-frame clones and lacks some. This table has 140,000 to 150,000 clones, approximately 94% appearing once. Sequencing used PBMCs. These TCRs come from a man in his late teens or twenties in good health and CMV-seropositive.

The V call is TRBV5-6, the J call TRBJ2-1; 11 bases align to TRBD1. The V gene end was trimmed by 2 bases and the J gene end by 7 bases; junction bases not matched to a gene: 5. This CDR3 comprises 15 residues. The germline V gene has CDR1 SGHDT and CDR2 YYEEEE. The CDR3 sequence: CASSFTGTGGNEQFF. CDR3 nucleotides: TGTGCCAGCAGCTTTACCGGGACAGGGGGAAATGAGCAGTTCTTC.

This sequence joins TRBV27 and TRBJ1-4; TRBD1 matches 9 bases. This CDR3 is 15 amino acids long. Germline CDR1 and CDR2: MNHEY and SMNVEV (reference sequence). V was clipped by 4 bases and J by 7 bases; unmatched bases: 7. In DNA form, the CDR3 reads TGTGCCAGCAGTTCATTCGGACAGGGGACTGAAAAACTGTTTTTT. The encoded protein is CASSSFGQGTEKLFF.

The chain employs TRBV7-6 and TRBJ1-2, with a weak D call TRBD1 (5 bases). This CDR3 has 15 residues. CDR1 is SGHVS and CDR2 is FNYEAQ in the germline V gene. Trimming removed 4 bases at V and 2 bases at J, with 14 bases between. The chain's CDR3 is CASSSLAGLNYGYTF. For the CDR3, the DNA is TGTGCCAGCAGCTCCCTGGCAGGGCTAAACTATGGCTACACCTTC.

In DNA, the CDR3 is TGTGCCAGCAGTTTACCCGGACACAGCAATCAGCCCCAGCATTTT. Protein: CASSLPGHSNQPQHF. V is TRBV28 and J is TRBJ1-5; TRBD1 is a possible D gene (5 bases). Germline V CDR1 and CDR2: MDHEN, SYDVKM. The CDR3 has 15 residues. V lost 2 bases to trimming and J lost 1 base, with 9 bases between them. The entire variable domain, with the rest obtained from reference TRBV28 and TRBJ1-5, is as follows: DVKVTQSSRYLVKRTGEKVFLECVQDMDHENMFWYRQDPGLGLRLIYFSYDVKMKEKGDIPEGYSVSREKKERFSLILESASTNQTSMYLCASSLPGHSNQPQHFGDGTRLSIL.

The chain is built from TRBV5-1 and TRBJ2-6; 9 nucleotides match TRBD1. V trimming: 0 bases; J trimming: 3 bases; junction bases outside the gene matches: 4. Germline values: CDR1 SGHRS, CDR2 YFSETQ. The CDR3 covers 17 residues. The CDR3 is CASSLGTGVYGANVLTF. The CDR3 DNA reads TGCGCCAGCAGCTTGGGGACAGGGGTATATGGGGCCAACGTCCTGACTTTC.

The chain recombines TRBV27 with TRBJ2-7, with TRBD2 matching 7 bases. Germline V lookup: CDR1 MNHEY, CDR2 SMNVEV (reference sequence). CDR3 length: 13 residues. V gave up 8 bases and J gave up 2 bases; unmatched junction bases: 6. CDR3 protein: CASSSGGTYEQYF. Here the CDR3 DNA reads TGTGCCAGCTCGTCGGGGGGAACCTACGAGCAGTACTTC.

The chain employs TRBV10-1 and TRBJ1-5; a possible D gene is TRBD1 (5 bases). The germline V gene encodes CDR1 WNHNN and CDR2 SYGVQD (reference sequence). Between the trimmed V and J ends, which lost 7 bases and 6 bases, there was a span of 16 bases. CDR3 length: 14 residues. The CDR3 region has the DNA TGCGCCAGCATCGTCAGGGTGAAAACTCAGCCCCAGCATTTT. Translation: CASIVRVKTQPQHF.

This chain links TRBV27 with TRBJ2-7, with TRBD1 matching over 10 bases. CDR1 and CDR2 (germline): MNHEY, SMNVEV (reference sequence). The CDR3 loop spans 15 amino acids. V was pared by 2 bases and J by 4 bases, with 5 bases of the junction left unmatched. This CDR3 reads CASSLKGTGVYEQYF. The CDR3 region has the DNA TGTGCCAGCAGTTTAAAGGGGACAGGGGTATACGAGCAGTACTTC.

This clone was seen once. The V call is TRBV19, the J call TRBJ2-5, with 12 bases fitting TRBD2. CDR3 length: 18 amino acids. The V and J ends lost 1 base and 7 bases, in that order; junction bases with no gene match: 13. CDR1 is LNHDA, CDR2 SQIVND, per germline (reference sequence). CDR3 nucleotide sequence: TGTGCCAGTAGTATAGGACTAGCGGGGGAAACTGGAGTGTGGACCCAGTACTTC. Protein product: CASSIGLAGETGVWTQYF. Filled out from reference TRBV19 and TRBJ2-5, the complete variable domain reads DGGITQSPKYLFRKEGQNVTLSCEQNLNHDAMYWYRQDPGQGLRLIYYSQIVNDFQKGDIAEGYSVSREKKESFPLTVTSAQKNPTAFYLCASSIGLAGETGVWTQYFGPGTRLLVL.

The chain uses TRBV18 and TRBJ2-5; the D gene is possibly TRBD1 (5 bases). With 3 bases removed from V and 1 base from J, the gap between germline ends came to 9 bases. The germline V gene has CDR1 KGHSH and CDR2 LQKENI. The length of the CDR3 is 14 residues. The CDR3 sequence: CASSPTDIQETQYF. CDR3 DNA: TGTGCCAGCTCACCGACAGATATCCAAGAGACCCAGTACTTC.

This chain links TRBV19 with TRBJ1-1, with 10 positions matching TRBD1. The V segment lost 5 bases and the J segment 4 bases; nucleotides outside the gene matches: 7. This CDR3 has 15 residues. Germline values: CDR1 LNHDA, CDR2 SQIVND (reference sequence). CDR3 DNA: TGTGCCAGTAGTGTGACAGGGGGCTTGATCACTGAAGCTTTCTTT. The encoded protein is CASSVTGGLITEAFF.

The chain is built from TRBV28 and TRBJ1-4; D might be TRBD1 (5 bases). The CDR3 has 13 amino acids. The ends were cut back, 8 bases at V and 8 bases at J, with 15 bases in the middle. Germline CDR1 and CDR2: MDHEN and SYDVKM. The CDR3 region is CASLGSWGEKLFF. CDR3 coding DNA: TGTGCCAGCCTGGGTTCCTGGGGCGAAAAACTGTTTTTT.

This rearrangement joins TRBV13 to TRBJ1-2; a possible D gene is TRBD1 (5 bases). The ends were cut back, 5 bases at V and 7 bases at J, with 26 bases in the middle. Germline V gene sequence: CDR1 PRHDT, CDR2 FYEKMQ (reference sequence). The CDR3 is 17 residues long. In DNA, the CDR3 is TGTGCCAGCAGCATTCCGGGACGGACCCGGGTCGGGGGTGGCTACACCTTC. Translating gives CASSIPGRTRVGGGYTF.

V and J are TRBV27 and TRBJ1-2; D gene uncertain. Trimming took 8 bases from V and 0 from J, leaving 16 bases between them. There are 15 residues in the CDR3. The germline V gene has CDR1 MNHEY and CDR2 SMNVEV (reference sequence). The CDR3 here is CASRYPAGTNYGYTF. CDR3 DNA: TGTGCCAGCCGATACCCGGCCGGGACTAACTATGGCTACACCTTC.

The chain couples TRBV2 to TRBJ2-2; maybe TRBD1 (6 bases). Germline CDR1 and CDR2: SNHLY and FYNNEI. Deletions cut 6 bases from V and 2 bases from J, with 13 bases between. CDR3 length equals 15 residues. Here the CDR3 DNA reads TGTGCCAGCAGCGGACAGTATGGAAACACCGGGGAGCTGTTTTTT. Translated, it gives CASSGQYGNTGELFF.

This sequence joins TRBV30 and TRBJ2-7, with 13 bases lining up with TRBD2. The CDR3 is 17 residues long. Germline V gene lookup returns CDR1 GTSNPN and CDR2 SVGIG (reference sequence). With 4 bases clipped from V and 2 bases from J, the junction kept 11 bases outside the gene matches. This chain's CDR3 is CAWNLRTSGGQTYEQYF. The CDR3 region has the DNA TGTGCCTGGAATCTTAGGACTAGCGGGGGCCAAACCTACGAGCAGTACTTC.

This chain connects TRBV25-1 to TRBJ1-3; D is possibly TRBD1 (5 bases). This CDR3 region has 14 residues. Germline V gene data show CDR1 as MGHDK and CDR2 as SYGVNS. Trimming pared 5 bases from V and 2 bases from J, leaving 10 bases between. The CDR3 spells CASSYDSPGNTIYF. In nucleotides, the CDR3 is TGTGCCAGCAGTTATGACAGTCCTGGAAACACCATATATTTT.

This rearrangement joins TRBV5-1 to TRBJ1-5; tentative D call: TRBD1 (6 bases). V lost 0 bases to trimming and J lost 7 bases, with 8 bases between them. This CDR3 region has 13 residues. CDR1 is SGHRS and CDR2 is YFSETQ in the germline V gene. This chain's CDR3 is CASSLGTEQPQHF. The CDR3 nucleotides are TGCGCCAGCAGCTTGGGGACAGAACAGCCCCAGCATTTT.

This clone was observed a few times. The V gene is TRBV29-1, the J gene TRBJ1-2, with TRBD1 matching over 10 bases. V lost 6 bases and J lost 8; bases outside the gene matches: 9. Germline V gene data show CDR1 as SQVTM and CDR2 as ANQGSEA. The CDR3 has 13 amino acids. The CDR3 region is CSVGSGTGVGYTF. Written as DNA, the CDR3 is TGCAGCGTCGGCTCCGGGACAGGGGTCGGCTACACCTTC. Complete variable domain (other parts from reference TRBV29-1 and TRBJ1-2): SAVISQKPSRDICQRGTSLTIQCQVDSQVTMMFWYRQQPGQSLTLIATANQGSEATYESGFVIDKFPISRPNLTFSTLTVSNMSPEDSSIYLCSVGSGTGVGYTFGSGTRLTVV.

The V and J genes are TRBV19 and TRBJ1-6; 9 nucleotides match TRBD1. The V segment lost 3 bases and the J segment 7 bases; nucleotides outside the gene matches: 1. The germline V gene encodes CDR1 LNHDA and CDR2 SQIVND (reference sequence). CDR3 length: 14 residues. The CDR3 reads CASSITGGNSPLHF. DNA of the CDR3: TGTGCCAGTAGTATTACAGGGGGCAATTCACCCCTCCACTTT. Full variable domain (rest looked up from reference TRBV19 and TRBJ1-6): DGGITQSPKYLFRKEGQNVTLSCEQNLNHDAMYWYRQDPGQGLRLIYYSQIVNDFQKGDIAEGYSVSREKKESFPLTVTSAQKNPTAFYLCASSITGGNSPLHFGNGTRLTVT.

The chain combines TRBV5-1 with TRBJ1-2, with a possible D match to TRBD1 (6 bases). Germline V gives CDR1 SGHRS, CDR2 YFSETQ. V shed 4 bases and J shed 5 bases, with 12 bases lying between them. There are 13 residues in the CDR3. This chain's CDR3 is CASSPGAGYGYTF. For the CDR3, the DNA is TGCGCCAGCAGCCCAGGGGCAGGGTATGGCTACACCTTC.

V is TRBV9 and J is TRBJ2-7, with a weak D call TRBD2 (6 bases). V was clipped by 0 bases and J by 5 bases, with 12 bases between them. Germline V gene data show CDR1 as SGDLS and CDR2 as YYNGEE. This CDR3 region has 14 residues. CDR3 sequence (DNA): TGTGCCAGCAGCGTAGGGCCAGCGGGCCACGAGCAGTACTTC. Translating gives CASSVGPAGHEQYF.